Presented here are 15 T cell receptor beta chains from one specimen sequenced in a study of OX40 agonist ivuxolimab in advanced cancers. Clones were sequenced by immunoSEQ multiplex PCR, and TCRdb holds only the in-frame ones, with some missing. The sample includes some 98,000 clones, about 92% of them seen just once. Sequencing used CD4+ or CD8+ T cells sorted from blood, obtained in a trial of the OX40 agonist ivuxolimab. The receptor source for this set is an adult with an advanced solid tumor such as melanoma, head and neck, liver or kidney cancer.

The chain links TRBV6-5 to TRBJ1-2; no firm D call. With 1 base removed from V and 5 bases from J, the gap between germline ends came to 8 bases. The CDR3 runs 13 residues. Per the germline V gene, CDR1 is MNHEY and CDR2 is SVGAGI. Here the CDR3 DNA reads TGTGCCAGCAGTTACTTCCCATATTATGGCTACACCTTC. This encodes CASSYFPYYGYTF.

This clone came up once. The rearrangement joins TRBV5-5 to TRBJ1-5, with TRBD1 matching over 9 bases. Germline loops: CDR1 SGHKS, CDR2 YYEKEE (reference sequence). J was trimmed by 7 bases and V by 3 bases; bases with no gene match: 5. This CDR3 is built from 14 residues. The DNA of the CDR3 is TGTGCCAGCAGCTCAGGACAGGGGCAACAGCCCCAGCATTTT. It codes for CASSSGQGQQPQHF.

The rearrangement uses TRBV7-2 and TRBJ1-2, with D possibly matching TRBD1 (5 bases). Per germline, CDR1 SGHTA and CDR2 FQGNSA. The CDR3 extends over 15 amino acids. Trimming cost V 3 bases and J 4 bases, with 15 bases left between them. CDR3 sequence reads: CASSLGRDGIYGYTF. CDR3 DNA: TGTGCCAGCAGCTTGGGTCGGGACGGCATCTATGGCTACACCTTC.

The rearrangement links TRBV28 to TRBJ2-1; a possible D gene is TRBD2 (5 bases). Per the germline V gene, CDR1 is MDHEN and CDR2 is SYDVKM. This CDR3 has 18 amino acids. Trimming left V 5 bases short and J 8 bases short, with 28 bases between. The CDR3 nucleotides are TGTGCCAGCAGTCTAGCTAAGTTCTTGGGTTCCCTTAAGGATGAGCAGTTCTTC. Its translation is CASSLAKFLGSLKDEQFF.

The V and J genes are TRBV6-1 and TRBJ2-7; the D is unclear. V lost 4 bases to trimming and J lost 1 base, with 8 bases between them. CDR1 MNHNS and CDR2 SASEGT come from the germline V gene. This CDR3 has 13 residues. CDR3 residues: CASSAGPSYEQYV. CDR3 coding DNA: TGTGCCAGCAGTGCAGGTCCGTCCTACGAGCAGTACGTC.

The V call is TRBV18, the J call TRBJ1-1; possibly TRBD1 for D (5 bases). This CDR3 has 15 residues. V was pared by 2 bases and J by 8 bases, with 18 bases between. The germline gives CDR1 KGHSH, CDR2 LQKENI. The CDR3 loop reads CASSPSATVLAEAFF. CDR3 nucleotide sequence: TGTGCCAGCTCACCATCCGCGACAGTCCTAGCCGAAGCTTTCTTT. Complete variable domain (other parts from reference TRBV18 and TRBJ1-1): NAGVMQNPRHLVRRRGQEARLRCSPMKGHSHVYWYRQLPEEGLKFMVYLQKENIIDESGMPKERFSAEFPKEGPSILRIQQVVRGDSAAYFCASSPSATVLAEAFFGQGTRLTVV.

The V gene is TRBV28, the J gene TRBJ2-7; 7 bases are a match to TRBD1. CDR1 is MDHEN and CDR2 is SYDVKM in the germline V gene. The J segment lost 2 bases and the V segment lost 5 bases, leaving 6 bases of the junction unmatched. This CDR3 has 14 amino acids. The CDR3 DNA sequence: TGTGCCAGCAGTCCCGGGACAGATGCCTACGAGCAGTACTTC. Translated, it gives CASSPGTDAYEQYF.

This chain joins TRBV6-1 and TRBJ1-6; 10 positions agree with TRBD1. After removal of 4 bases from V and 6 bases from J, the junction contained 0 bases not matched to a gene. This CDR3 is built from 14 residues. Germline-derived CDR1 and CDR2 are MNHNS and SASEGT. The CDR3 DNA follows: TGTGCCAGCAGTGGGACAGGGGGTAATTCACCCCTCCACTTT. Its translation: CASSGTGGNSPLHF.

The V call is TRBV10-3, the J call TRBJ2-3; 8 bases match TRBD2. The CDR3 is made up of 14 amino acids. Germline-derived CDR1 and CDR2 are ENHRY and SYGVKD. J lost 6 bases, V lost 3 bases, and 5 bases had no gene match. CDR3 bases: TGTGCCATCAGTGATCGGACTAGCTCCGATACGCAGTATTTT. It is translated as CAISDRTSSDTQYF.

J is TRBJ2-7 and V is TRBV6-5; the match to TRBD1 covers 7 bases. Germline V lookup: CDR1 MNHEY, CDR2 SVGAGI. The ends lost 6 bases at V and 3 bases at J; junction bases unmatched: 2. The CDR3 extends over 12 amino acids. The CDR3 region is CASRNRGYEQYV. As DNA, the CDR3 is TGTGCCAGCAGAAACAGGGGCTACGAGCAGTACGTC.

The V call is TRBV2, the J call TRBJ2-6; weak D call: TRBD2 (6 bases). Deletions cut 6 bases from V and 2 bases from J, with 11 bases between. CDR3 length: 15 residues. Germline CDR1 SNHLY, CDR2 FYNNEI. The DNA of the CDR3 is TGTGCCAGCAGCACCGGGGGAACTGGGGCCAACGTCCTGACTTTC. As protein: CASSTGGTGANVLTF.

The rearrangement joins TRBV7-2 to TRBJ1-2; TRBD1 agrees at 9 bases. This CDR3 region has 13 residues. From germline, CDR1 is SGHTA and CDR2 FQGNSA. V was pared by 4 bases and J by 5 bases, with 2 bases of the junction left unmatched. The CDR3 loop is CASSSGQGYGYTF. CDR3 DNA: TGTGCCAGCAGCTCGGGACAGGGATATGGCTACACCTTC.

The V call is TRBV6-5, the J call TRBJ2-6; D gene unclear. V gave up 6 bases and J gave up 0 bases, with 6 bases separating them. The CDR3 length is 14 residues. Looked up from germline, CDR1 is MNHEY and CDR2 is SVGAGI. This CDR3 reads CASSRLSGANVLTF. The CDR3 nucleotides are TGTGCCAGCAGCCGACTCTCTGGGGCCAACGTCCTGACTTTC.

The rearrangement links TRBV25-1 to TRBJ2-6, with TRBD2 matching 8 bases. J lost 0 bases, V lost 6 bases, and 4 bases had no gene match. The CDR3 has 16 residues. Germline V lookup: CDR1 MGHDK, CDR2 SYGVNS. As DNA, the CDR3 is TGTGCCAGCAGCCATCGGGGGGGCTCTGGGGCCAACGTCCTGACTTTC. Translated, it gives CASSHRGGSGANVLTF. Drawing the rest from reference TRBV25-1 and TRBJ2-6, the complete variable domain is EADIYQTPRYLVIGTGKKITLECSQTMGHDKMYWYQQDPGMELHLIHYSYGVNSTEKGDLSSESTVSRIRTEHFPLTLESARPSHTSQYLCASSHRGGSGANVLTFGAGSRLTVL.

This chain joins TRBV4-3 and TRBJ1-2; TRBD1 agrees at 9 bases. The germline CDR1 and CDR2 sequences are LGHNA and YSLEER. V lost 1 base to trimming and J lost 7 bases; unmatched junction nucleotides: 10. The CDR3 has 16 amino acids. The CDR3 region is CASSQVPRTGEGGYTF. The CDR3 bases are TGCGCCAGCAGCCAAGTACCCCGGACAGGGGAGGGTGGCTACACCTTC.